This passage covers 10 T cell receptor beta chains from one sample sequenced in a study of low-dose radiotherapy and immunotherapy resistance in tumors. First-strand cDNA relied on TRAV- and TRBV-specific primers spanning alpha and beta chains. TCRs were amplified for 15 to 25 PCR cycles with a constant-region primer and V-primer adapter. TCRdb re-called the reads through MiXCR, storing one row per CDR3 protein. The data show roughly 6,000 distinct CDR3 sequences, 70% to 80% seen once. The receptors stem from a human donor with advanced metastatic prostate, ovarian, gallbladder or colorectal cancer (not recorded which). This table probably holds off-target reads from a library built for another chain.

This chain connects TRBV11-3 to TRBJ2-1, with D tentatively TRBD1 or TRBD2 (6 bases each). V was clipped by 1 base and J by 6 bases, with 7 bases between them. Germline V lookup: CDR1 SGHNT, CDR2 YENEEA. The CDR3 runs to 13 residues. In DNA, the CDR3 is TGTGCCAGCAGCTTAGCGGGGGCCAATGAGCAGTTCTTC. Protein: CASSLAGANEQFF.

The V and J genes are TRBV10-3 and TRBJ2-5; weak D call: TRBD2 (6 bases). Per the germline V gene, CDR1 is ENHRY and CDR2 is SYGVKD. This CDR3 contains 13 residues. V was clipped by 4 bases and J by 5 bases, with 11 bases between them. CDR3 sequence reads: CAISGTSGETQYF. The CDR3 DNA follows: TGTGCCATCAGTGGGACCAGCGGGGAGACCCAGTACTTC.

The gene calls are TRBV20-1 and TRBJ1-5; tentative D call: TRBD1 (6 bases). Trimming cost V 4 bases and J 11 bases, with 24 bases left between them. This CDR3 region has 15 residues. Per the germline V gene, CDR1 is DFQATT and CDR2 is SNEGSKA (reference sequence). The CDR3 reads CSAIGGGAVRGAQHF. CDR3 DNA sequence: TGCAGTGCTATCGGAGGGGGGGCGGTTCGGGGGGCCCAGCATTTT.

The DNA of the CDR3 is TGTGCCAGCTCGATAGGGGGCCATAATTCACCCCTCCACTTT. As protein: CASSIGGHNSPLHF. V gene TRBV6-6 combines with J gene TRBJ1-6, with 7 bases identical to TRBD1. The CDR3 spans 14 residues. In germline, CDR1 is MNHNY, CDR2 SVGAGI (reference sequence). V lost 8 bases to trimming and J lost 5 bases; unmatched junction nucleotides: 6.

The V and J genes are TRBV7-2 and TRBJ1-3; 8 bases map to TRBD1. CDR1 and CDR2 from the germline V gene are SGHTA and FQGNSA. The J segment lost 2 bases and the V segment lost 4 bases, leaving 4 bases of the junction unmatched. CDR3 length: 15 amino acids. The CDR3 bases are TGTGCCAGCAGCTCAGACAGGGGCACTGGAAACACCATATATTTT. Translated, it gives CASSSDRGTGNTIYF.

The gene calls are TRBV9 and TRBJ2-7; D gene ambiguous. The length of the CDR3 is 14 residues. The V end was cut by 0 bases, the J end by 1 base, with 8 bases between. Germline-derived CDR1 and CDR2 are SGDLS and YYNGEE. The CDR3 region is CASSVEARSYEQYF. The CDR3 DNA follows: TGTGCCAGCAGCGTAGAGGCTCGTTCCTACGAGCAGTACTTC.

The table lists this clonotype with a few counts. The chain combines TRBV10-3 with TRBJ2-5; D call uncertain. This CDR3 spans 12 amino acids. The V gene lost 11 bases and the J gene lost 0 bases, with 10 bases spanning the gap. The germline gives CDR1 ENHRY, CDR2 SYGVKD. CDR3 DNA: TGTGCCCCGCCCCGGGACCAAGAGACCCAGTACTTC. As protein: CAPPRDQETQYF.

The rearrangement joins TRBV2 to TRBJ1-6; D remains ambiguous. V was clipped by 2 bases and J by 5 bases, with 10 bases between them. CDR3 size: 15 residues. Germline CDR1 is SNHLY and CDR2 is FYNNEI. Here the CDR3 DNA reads TGTGCCAGCAGTGAACGTAGGGCAGATAATTCACCCCTCCACTTT. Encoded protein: CASSERRADNSPLHF.

CDR3 DNA: TGTGCCAGCAGTTCCGGGACCGCTAGCACAGATACGCAGTATTTT. Its protein is CASSSGTASTDTQYF. V usage is TRBV12-3 or TRBV12-4 and J usage is TRBJ2-3; either TRBD1 or TRBD2 may supply D (5 bases each). The V end lost 4 bases, the J end lost 0 bases, and 11 bases lay between the germline ends. The CDR3 has 15 amino acids.

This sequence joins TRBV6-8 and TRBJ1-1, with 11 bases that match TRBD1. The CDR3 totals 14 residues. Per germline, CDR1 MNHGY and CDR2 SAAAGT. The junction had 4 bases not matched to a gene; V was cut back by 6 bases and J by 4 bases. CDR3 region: CASSGQGASTEAFF. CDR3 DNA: TGTGCCAGCAGCGGACAGGGGGCGAGCACTGAAGCTTTCTTT.